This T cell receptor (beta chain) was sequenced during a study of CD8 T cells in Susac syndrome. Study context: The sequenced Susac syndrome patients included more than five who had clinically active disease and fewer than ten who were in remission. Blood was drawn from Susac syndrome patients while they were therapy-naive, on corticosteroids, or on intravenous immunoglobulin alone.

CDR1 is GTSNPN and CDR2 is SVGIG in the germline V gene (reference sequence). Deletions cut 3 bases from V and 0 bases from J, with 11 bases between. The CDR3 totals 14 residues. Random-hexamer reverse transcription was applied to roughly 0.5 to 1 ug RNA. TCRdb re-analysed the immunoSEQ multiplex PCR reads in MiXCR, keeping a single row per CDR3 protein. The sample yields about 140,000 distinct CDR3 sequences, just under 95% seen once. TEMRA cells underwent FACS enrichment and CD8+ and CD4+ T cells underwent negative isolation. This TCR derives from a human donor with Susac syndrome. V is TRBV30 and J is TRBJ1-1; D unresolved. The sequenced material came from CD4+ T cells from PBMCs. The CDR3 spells CAWRVDNLNTEAFF. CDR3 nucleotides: TGTGCCTGGAGAGTCGACAACTTGAACACTGAAGCTTTCTTT.